This section outlines one T cell receptor (beta chain) sequence together with its context. What antigen it recognizes has not been identified. Base qualities are not recorded, but no much larger clone differs from it by a single base. Using the deep immunoSEQ assay, TCR CDR3 regions were amplified from genomic DNA by multiplex PCR. For each cell subset, the extracted genomic DNA was distributed evenly across all wells of several immunoSEQ 96-well plates, and each plate served as one replicate. For sorted subsets, each replicate PCR was loaded with approximately 0.2 ug genomic DNA, equivalent to some 31,000 T cell genomes. Purified libraries were measured with a Qubit 3.0 fluorometer, size-checked on a Bioanalyzer 2100, and measured again with the KAPA Library Quantification kit. Each immunoSEQ 96-well plate was sequenced on its own single-read 150-cycle Illumina NextSeq 550 flow cell. The authors' analysis ran thus. The immunoSEQ output contained only junctional sequences without quality scores, so filtering could not match that applied to full-length reads. Sequences were annotated with PyIR, a Python wrapper for IgBLAST v1.9, using IMGT germline references to assign V/J genes and CDR3. Reads with weak V/J assignments (E-value above 1e-6), missing CDR3, stop codons, out-of-frame junctions, or ambiguous translated residues were removed. V3J clonotypes were defined as sequences sharing the same inferred V gene, J gene, and CDR3 amino acid sequence. Percentage overlap between repertoires was computed as shared unique clonotypes divided by the size of the smaller repertoire. Richness of each repertoire was evaluated using RTK rarefaction, the Chao1 estimator, and Recon v2.1 estimates of unobserved clonotypes. Generation probabilities were computed with OLGA for all TCRbeta clonotypes obtained by the gDNA method from several donors. The table was pulled from immuneACCESS by TCRdb, which kept in-frame rearrangements only. Such tables lose some clones; where checked, under half of the loss comes from unresolved V genes, and the rest has no known cause. V, J and clone size reflect that table, while D and trimming were determined from the DNA. The sample data list 2,500,000 or so clones, and 80% to 95% of these were observed just once. The biggest ten clones account for about 0.39% of the sample.

This specimen belongs to a study of shared clonotypes between healthy human individuals (dated by TCRdb to the early 2020s). As for the study more broadly: Three men and two women, aged 18 to 49 years, made up the cohort. Each donor's leukapheresis produced roughly between about 0.9 and 9.5 billion PBMCs. The study deeply sequenced blood TCR repertoires of five healthy adults to estimate repertoire size and the extent of clonotype sharing between individuals. For each donor, CD4 naive and CD4 memory were each given three plates, CD8 naive was given two plates, and CD8 memory was given one plate. To increase sequencing depth and limit assay-specific biases, different laboratories used diverse techniques to prepare libraries and sequence TCR repertoires. Paper-wide results and their limitations: The small number of donors limited the genetic and exposure-history diversity represented. Only blood was sampled, and tissue TCR repertoires likely differ from those in blood. Rarefaction of sorted-subset datasets indicated incomplete sequencing despite the large sequencing depth. Estimated clonotype richness was generally larger for naive than for memory subsets. Based on pairwise subsampling, the degree of clonotype sharing among donors was expected to be affected by sequencing depth. Sharing across several donors was observed for around 4.8% of naive CD4, over 3% of naive CD8, over 2% of memory CD4, and roughly 0.43% of memory CD8 clonotypes. Compared with non-shared clonotypes, clonotypes shared by all four sorted-subset donors had higher generation probabilities.

V was cut back by 8 bases and J by 0 bases, leaving a gap of 13 bases between them. The CDR3 numbers 14 residues from cysteine through phenylalanine. Kept here is only the CDR3 DNA, which spans 42 bases and is read in frame from base 1. Looking up the germline V gene yields CDR1 MNHEY and CDR2 SVGAGI. The donors were healthy, HIV-negative adults who had no recently reported acute infections or vaccinations. Every donor was a Caucasian adult living in Nashville, Tennessee, USA. Magnetic negative selection was used to enrich CD4+ T cells, after which naive cells were positively selected on CD45RA and the negative fraction became the memory subset. Blood was collected by leukapheresis, and PBMCs were isolated by Ficoll-Histopaque density gradient centrifugation and then cryopreserved in liquid nitrogen vapor phase. Analytical flow cytometry was used to check the purity and quantity of each magnetically sorted T cell population. From each sorted fraction, genomic DNA was isolated and quantified by UV absorbance on a Nanodrop 2000c.

The material sequenced was naive CD4+ T cells from PBMCs. The cell subset or site tag for this specimen amounts to: CD45RA+ positively selected. This TCR was sampled from a man younger than 35 in good health. Some clones in this sample may be carry-over from other donors' samples. This sequence uses TRBV6-5 and TRBJ1-1, with the D gene not confidently named. The sequenced DNA: TGTGCCAGCGGAGGACGGGGAATGAACACTGAAGCTTTCTTT. Its translation reads: CASGGRGMNTEAFF.